This TCR beta chain was observed in a study of shared clonotypes between healthy human individuals. Generated by immunoSEQ multiplex PCR, the TCRdb table keeps only in-frame clones and is missing some. The sample records about 1.5 million clones, roughly 98% being singletons. About this clone: The antigen is undetermined.

In germline, CDR1 is MNHGY, CDR2 SVAAGI. This CDR3 is 15 amino acids long. The trim removed 5 bases at V and 0 bases at J, leaving 4 bases unmatched. Broader study findings: The genetic and exposure-history diversity represented was limited by few donors. Relative to clonotypes present in all four donors, those not shared had lower generation probabilities. Researchers found naive subsets generally carried larger estimated richness than memory subsets.

The rearrangement links TRBV6-9 to TRBJ2-1, with 7 bases matching TRBD1. The TCR was taken from a man between 25 and 39 years old in good health. The sample was naive CD4+ T cells sorted from blood. The subset was: CD45RA+ positively selected. The CDR3, as DNA: TGTGCCAGCAGTCCGACAGGGAGCTCCTACAATGAGCAGTTCTTC. Translating it yields CASSPTGSSYNEQFF.